These T cell receptor beta chains were read from a single sample in a study of blood T cell repertoires in COVID-19. Some clones are missing from TCRdb's copy, which holds only in-frame ones; the method was immunoSEQ multiplex PCR. The sample lists about 170,000 clones, approximately 84% seen once, with roughly 8% in the top ten. The sequenced material came from peripheral blood. These receptors all stem from a man aged 40-49 years who had recovered from COVID-19. Each CDR3 is given with its conserved first and last residue. Fields, in order: CDR3 DNA, CDR3 protein, J gene, V gene, clone size, D gene. A D gene is named only where the DNA matches it firmly. A row's size may be missing; if present it is once, few, many or a size class.

TGTGCCAGCAGTTACAGCGGTGTAGACTATGGCTACACCTTC	CASSYSGVDYGYTF	TRBJ1-2	TRBV6-2/TRBV6-3	NA	NA
TGTGCCAGCAGCCAAGGGACAGTCGCCTACTATGGCTACACCTTC	CASSQGTVAYYGYTF	TRBJ1-2	TRBV3-1/TRBV3-2	NA	NA
TGTGCCAGCGGAGGACAGGGGGCGAGGTCTGAAGCTTTCTTT	CASGGQGARSEAFF	TRBJ1-1	TRBV27	NA	TRBD1
TGTGCCAGCAGCTTAAAGGGCCACCCCGGGGGGGTTATGATTTACAATGAGCAGTTCTTC	CASSLKGHPGGVMIYNEQFF	TRBJ2-1	TRBV7-6	NA	TRBD2
TGTGCCATCAGTGAGTCGAGACTAGGGGTAGCGGGCCACAATGAGCAGTTCTTC	CAISESRLGVAGHNEQFF	TRBJ2-1	TRBV10-3	NA	TRBD2
TGTGCCAGCAGCCCCCAGGCGGAGGGTCAAGAGACCCAGTACTTC	CASSPQAEGQETQYF	TRBJ2-5	TRBV4-2	NA	NA
TGTGCCAGCAGTTTATCCGGGACAGCGAACACTGAAGCTTTCTTT	CASSLSGTANTEAFF	TRBJ1-1	TRBV27	once	TRBD1
TGTGCCAGCAGCTCAGGACTAGCGGGGGGCCGTAACATTCAGTACTTC	CASSSGLAGGRNIQYF	TRBJ2-4	TRBV7-2	once	TRBD2
TGTGCCAGTATGGGACTAGCGGGAGGGCCGCCCTACAATGAGCAGTTCTTC	CASMGLAGGPPYNEQFF	TRBJ2-1	TRBV19	NA	TRBD2
TGTGCCAGCAGTGCTGGACTATGTGGCTACACCTTC	CASSAGLCGYTF	TRBJ1-2	TRBV6-4	NA	NA
TGTGCCTGGAGTGTGGGCAGGGAAAATTCACCCCTCCACTTT	CAWSVGRENSPLHF	TRBJ1-6	TRBV30	NA	NA
TGCGCCAGCAGCCCAGCGGGCCGAAGCTCCTACAATGAGCAGTTCTTC	CASSPAGRSSYNEQFF	TRBJ2-1	TRBV4-3	NA	NA
TGTGCCAGCAGCCCTGGACACGGGGAGCTGTTTTTT	CASSPGHGELFF	TRBJ2-2	TRBV5-5	NA	NA
TGTGCCAGCAGCTGGACAGGGGACGAGCAGTACTTC	CASSWTGDEQYF	TRBJ2-7	TRBV6-5	NA	TRBD1
TGTGCCAGCAGCCTGACAGGGTTGACTGAAGCTTTCTTT	CASSLTGLTEAFF	TRBJ1-1	TRBV27	NA	TRBD1
TGTGCCACCTGGGACTATGAAGCTTTCTTT	CATWDYEAFF	TRBJ1-1	TRBV10-3	NA	NA
TGTGCCAGCAGGTCGAACAGAGAGACCCAGTACTTC	CASRSNRETQYF	TRBJ2-5	TRBV6-5	NA	NA
TGTGCCAGCAGTTACTCTGACACACGGGGGGATACGCAGTATTTT	CASSYSDTRGDTQYF	TRBJ2-3	TRBV6-5	NA	NA
TGTGCCAGCAGCTTATTGAGCTCTGGGGCCAACGTCCTGACTTTC	CASSLLSSGANVLTF	TRBJ2-6	TRBV7-3	NA	NA
TGTGCCAGCAGCTATGACAGGTCCTACGAGCAGTACTTC	CASSYDRSYEQYF	TRBJ2-7	TRBV7-2	NA	NA
TGTGCCAGTAGTATCACAGGGCTGGAGACCCAGTACTTC	CASSITGLETQYF	TRBJ2-5	TRBV19	NA	NA
TGTGCCAGCTCCGAGCGGGCGGGGGTAGCTGGCGAGCAGTACTTC	CASSERAGVAGEQYF	TRBJ2-7	TRBV18	NA	TRBD2
TGCGCCAGCAGCCGTAAGACTAGCGGGACCGGGAGTGGTGAGCAGTTCTTC	CASSRKTSGTGSGEQFF	TRBJ2-1	TRBV5-1	NA	TRBD2
TGTGCCATCAGCGACCGACGGGACACTGAAGCTTTCTTT	CAISDRRDTEAFF	TRBJ1-1	TRBV10-3	once	NA
TGTGCCAGCAGTCCCCCTTCGACTCGGGGGGCTTTCTTT	CASSPPSTRGAFF	TRBJ1-1	TRBV6-5	once	NA
TGTGCCAGTAGCACCGGGGACAGTAATAATGAAAAACTGTTTTTT	CASSTGDSNNEKLFF	TRBJ1-4	TRBV19	NA	TRBD1
TGTGCCAGCAGTTTAATGTTAGCGGGAGGATCCTACAATGAGCAGTTCTTC	CASSLMLAGGSYNEQFF	TRBJ2-1	TRBV28	NA	TRBD2
TGTGCCAGCAGTTACGACAGGACTTATGGCTACACCTTC	CASSYDRTYGYTF	TRBJ1-2	TRBV6-2/TRBV6-3	NA	NA
TGTGCCAGCAGCCAAGTAGGGCAGGGGGATGGCTACACCTTC	CASSQVGQGDGYTF	TRBJ1-2	TRBV4-2	NA	TRBD1
TGTGCCAGCTCACCACCGGAAGGGGAAGAAAAACTGTTTTTT	CASSPPEGEEKLFF	TRBJ1-4	TRBV18	NA	NA
TGCGCCAGCAGCCTTCTAGGTAGCTCCTACAATGAGCAGTTCTTC	CASSLLGSSYNEQFF	TRBJ2-1	TRBV4-1	NA	NA
TGTGCCAGCGGACGTCAGGGGGTAAAGGACAATGAGCAGTTCTTC	CASGRQGVKDNEQFF	TRBJ2-1	TRBV6-5	NA	TRBD1
TGTGCCTGGAGTAGGGACAGGGTGCCCTCTGGGGCCAACGTCCTGACTTTC	CAWSRDRVPSGANVLTF	TRBJ2-6	TRBV30	NA	TRBD1
TGTGCCAGCAGAAGGGGGTACAATGAGCAGTTCTTC	CASRRGYNEQFF	TRBJ2-1	TRBV6-5	few	NA
TGTGCCAGCAGCTTAGGACAGGGAATCGATGAGCAGTTCTTC	CASSLGQGIDEQFF	TRBJ2-1	TRBV11-3	NA	TRBD1
TGTGCCAGCAGCCCAATTTCTGAGCTCTACGAGCAGTACTTC	CASSPISELYEQYF	TRBJ2-7	TRBV5-6	NA	NA
TGTGCCAGCAGCATGGGACTAGCGGGAGAGAACACCGGGGAGCTGTTTTTT	CASSMGLAGENTGELFF	TRBJ2-2	TRBV11-3	once	TRBD2
TGTGCCAGCAGCACTAGTAGCGCAAAGCAGTTCTTC	CASSTSSAKQFF	TRBJ2-1	TRBV9	few	NA
TGTGCCACCAGCATCGAGGGGGTTGGTACAGATACGCAGTATTTT	CATSIEGVGTDTQYF	TRBJ2-3	TRBV15	NA	NA
TGTGCCAGCAGCTTATCGGTTTCGGGGAAGATCGACACTGAAGCTTTCTTT	CASSLSVSGKIDTEAFF	TRBJ1-1	TRBV7-8	once	NA
TGTGCCAGCAGCTTAAGGGGCTTCTCCAATGAGCAGTTCTTC	CASSLRGFSNEQFF	TRBJ2-1	TRBV7-2	NA	NA
TGTGCCAGCTCACCATGGGGGCAGGGGTACCATGAGCAGTTCTTC	CASSPWGQGYHEQFF	TRBJ2-1	TRBV18	NA	NA
TGTGCCAGCAGCGTAGCTACTTCTAGTATCTACGAGCAGTACTTC	CASSVATSSIYEQYF	TRBJ2-7	TRBV9	NA	NA
TGTGCCAGCTCACCAAATCCACAGCCCCAGTACAATGAGCAGTTCTTC	CASSPNPQPQYNEQFF	TRBJ2-1	TRBV18	NA	NA
TGTGCCAGCAGCCTCCGGGTCCTAGCGGGGTCCAGTGAGCAGTTCTTC	CASSLRVLAGSSEQFF	TRBJ2-1	TRBV7-9	once	TRBD2
TGTGCCAGCAGCTTAGGGTACAGTCCCCAAGAGACCCAGTACTTC	CASSLGYSPQETQYF	TRBJ2-5	TRBV7-2	once	NA
NA	CASRTWGAGAESFF	TRBJ2-1	TRBV5-6	NA	NA
TGTGCCAGCGCCTACCGGGACTATGGTCAGCCCCAGCATTTT	CASAYRDYGQPQHF	TRBJ1-5	TRBV28	NA	NA
TGTGCCAGCAGCTTAGTCGGGGCGGGAGCTCTGGATGAGCAGTTCTTC	CASSLVGAGALDEQFF	TRBJ2-1	TRBV7-6	NA	TRBD2
TGCGCCAGCAGCCAAGATTTACTAGGGAATGAAAAACTGTTTTTT	CASSQDLLGNEKLFF	TRBJ1-4	TRBV4-3	NA	NA
TGTGCCAGCAACACCGGGACAGGGGGCTCGGAGACCCAGTACTTC	CASNTGTGGSETQYF	TRBJ2-5	TRBV9	NA	TRBD1
TGCGCCAGCAGCTTGTCCGGGACAGTCGGCGAGACCCAGTACTTC	CASSLSGTVGETQYF	TRBJ2-5	TRBV5-1	NA	TRBD1
TGTGCCAGCTCAACTGGGAACGGGAGAGAGGGCAAGTACTTC	CASSTGNGREGKYF	TRBJ2-5	TRBV18	once	NA